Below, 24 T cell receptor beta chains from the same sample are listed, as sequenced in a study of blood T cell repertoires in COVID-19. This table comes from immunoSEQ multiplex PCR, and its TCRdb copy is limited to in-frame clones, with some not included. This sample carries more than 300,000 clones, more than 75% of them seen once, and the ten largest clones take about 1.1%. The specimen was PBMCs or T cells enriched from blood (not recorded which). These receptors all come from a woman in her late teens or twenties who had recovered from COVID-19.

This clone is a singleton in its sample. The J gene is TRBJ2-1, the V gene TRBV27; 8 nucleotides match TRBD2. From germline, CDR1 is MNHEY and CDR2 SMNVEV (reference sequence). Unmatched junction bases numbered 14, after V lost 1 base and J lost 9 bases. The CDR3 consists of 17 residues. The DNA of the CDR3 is TGTGCCAGCAGTTTATTGCTCGGGGGGGCTAACGGCCGTGAGCAGTTCTTC. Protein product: CASSLLLGGANGREQFF.

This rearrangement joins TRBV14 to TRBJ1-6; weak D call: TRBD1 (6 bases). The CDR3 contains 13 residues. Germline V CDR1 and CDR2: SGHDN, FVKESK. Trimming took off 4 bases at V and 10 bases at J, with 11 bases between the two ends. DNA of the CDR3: TGTGCCAGCAGCCTTAACAGGGACTCACCCCTCCACTTT. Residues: CASSLNRDSPLHF.

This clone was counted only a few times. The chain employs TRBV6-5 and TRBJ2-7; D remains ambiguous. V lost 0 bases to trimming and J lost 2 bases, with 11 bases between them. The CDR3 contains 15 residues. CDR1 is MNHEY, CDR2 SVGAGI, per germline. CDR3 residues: CASSYSGDLTYEQYF. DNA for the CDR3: TGTGCCAGCAGTTACTCCGGAGACCTTACCTACGAGCAGTACTTC.

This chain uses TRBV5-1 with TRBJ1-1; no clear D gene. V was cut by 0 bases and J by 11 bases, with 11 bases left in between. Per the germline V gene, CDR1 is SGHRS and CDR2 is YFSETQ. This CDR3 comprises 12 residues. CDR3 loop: CASSLGGLGAFF. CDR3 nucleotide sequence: TGCGCCAGCAGCTTGGGAGGTCTTGGGGCTTTCTTT.

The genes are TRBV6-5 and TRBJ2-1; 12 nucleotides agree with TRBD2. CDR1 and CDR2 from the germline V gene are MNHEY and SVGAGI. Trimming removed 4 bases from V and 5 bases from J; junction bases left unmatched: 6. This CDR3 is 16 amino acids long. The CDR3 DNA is TGTGCCAGCAGTTTTCGACTAGCGGGGGAGCACAATGAGCAGTTCTTC. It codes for CASSFRLAGEHNEQFF.

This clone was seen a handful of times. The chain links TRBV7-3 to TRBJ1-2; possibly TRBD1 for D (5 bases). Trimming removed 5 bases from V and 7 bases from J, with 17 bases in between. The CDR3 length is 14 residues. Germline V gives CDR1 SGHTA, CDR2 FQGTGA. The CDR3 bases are TGTGCCAGCAGCATCGACAGTGGGGCCATTGGCTACACCTTC. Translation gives CASSIDSGAIGYTF.

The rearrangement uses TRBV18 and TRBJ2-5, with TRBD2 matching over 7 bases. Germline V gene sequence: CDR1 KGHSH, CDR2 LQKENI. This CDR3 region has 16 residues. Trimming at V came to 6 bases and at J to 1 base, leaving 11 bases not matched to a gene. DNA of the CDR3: TGTGCCAGCTCTCTCCGGGGGGTAGGCAGCCAAGAGACCCAGTACTTC. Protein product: CASSLRGVGSQETQYF.

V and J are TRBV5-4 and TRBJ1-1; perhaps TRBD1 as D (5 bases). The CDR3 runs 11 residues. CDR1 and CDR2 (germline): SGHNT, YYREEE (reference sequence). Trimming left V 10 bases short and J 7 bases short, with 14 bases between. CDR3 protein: CAQLIGDEAFF. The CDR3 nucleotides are TGTGCCCAGCTCATAGGGGATGAAGCTTTCTTT.

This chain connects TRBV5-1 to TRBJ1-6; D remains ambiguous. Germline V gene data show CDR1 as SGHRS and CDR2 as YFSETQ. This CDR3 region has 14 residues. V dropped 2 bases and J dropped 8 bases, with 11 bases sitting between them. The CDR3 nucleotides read TGCGCCAGCAGCTTACAATTTACCGATTCACCCCTCCACTTT. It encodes CASSLQFTDSPLHF.

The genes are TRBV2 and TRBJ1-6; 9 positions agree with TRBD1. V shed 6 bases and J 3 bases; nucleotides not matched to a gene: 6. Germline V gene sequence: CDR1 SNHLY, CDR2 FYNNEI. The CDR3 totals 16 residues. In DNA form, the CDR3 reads TGTGCCAGCAGCGGGGACAGGGTTCGCTATAATTCACCCCTCCACTTT. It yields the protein CASSGDRVRYNSPLHF.

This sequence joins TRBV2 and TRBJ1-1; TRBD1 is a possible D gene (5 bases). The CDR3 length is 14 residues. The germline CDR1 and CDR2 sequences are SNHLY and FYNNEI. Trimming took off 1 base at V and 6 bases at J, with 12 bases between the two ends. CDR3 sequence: CASSEVAGDSEAFF. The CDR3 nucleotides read TGTGCCAGCAGTGAAGTGGCCGGGGACTCTGAAGCTTTCTTT.

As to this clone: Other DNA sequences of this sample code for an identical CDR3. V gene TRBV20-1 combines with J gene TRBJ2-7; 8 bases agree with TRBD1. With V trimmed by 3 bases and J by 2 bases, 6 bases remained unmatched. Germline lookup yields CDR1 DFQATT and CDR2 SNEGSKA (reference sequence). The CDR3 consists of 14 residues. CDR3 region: CSASAGGLTYEQYF. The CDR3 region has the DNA TGCAGTGCTAGTGCAGGGGGCCTCACCTACGAGCAGTACTTC.

The CDR3 DNA reads TGTGCCAGCAGTATTAACAGAGATATGAACACTGAAGCTTTCTTT. It codes for CASSINRDMNTEAFF. The rearrangement uses TRBV2 and TRBJ1-1; D remains ambiguous. Germline CDR1 SNHLY, CDR2 FYNNEI. CDR3 size: 15 residues. V lost 5 bases and J lost 0, with 13 bases in between. The variable domain in full, completed from reference TRBV2 and TRBJ1-1, reads EPEVTQTPSHQVTQMGQEVILRCVPISNHLYFYWYRQILGQKVEFLVSFYNNEISEKSEIFDDQFSVERPDGSNFTLKIRSTKLEDSAMYFCASSINRDMNTEAFFGQGTRLTVV.

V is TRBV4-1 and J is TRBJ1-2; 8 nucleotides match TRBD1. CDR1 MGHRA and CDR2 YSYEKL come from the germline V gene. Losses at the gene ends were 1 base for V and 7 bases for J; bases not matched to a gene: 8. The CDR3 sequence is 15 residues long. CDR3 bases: TGCGCCAGCAGCCAAGGTTCTCAGGGGGCGTCTGGCTACACCTTC. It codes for CASSQGSQGASGYTF.

CDR3 in amino acids: CASSPPPGANVLTF. CDR3 nucleotide sequence: TGTGCCAGCAGCCCCCCTCCTGGGGCCAACGTCCTGACTTTC. This chain uses TRBV9 with TRBJ2-6, with unresolved D. The CDR3 sequence is 14 residues long. V was trimmed by 4 bases and J by 2 bases, leaving 7 bases between them. Germline V lookup: CDR1 SGDLS, CDR2 YYNGEE.

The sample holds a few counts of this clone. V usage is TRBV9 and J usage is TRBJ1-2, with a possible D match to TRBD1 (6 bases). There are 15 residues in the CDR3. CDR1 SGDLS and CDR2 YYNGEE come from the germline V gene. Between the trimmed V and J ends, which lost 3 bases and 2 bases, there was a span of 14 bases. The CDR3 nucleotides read TGTGCCAGCAGCGCGTGGGGGCCCGAGAACTATGGCTACACCTTC. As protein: CASSAWGPENYGYTF. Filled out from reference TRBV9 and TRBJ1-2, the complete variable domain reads DSGVTQTPKHLITATGQRVTLRCSPRSGDLSVYWYQQSLDQGLQFLIQYYNGEERAKGNILERFSAQQFPDLHSELNLSSLELGDSALYFCASSAWGPENYGYTFGSGTRLTVV.

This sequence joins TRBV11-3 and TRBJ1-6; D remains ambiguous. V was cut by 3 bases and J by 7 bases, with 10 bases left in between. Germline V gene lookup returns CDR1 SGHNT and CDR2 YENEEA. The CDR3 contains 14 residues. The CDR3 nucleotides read TGTGCCAGCAGCTTGGGCCATACCAATTCACCCCTCCACTTT. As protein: CASSLGHTNSPLHF.

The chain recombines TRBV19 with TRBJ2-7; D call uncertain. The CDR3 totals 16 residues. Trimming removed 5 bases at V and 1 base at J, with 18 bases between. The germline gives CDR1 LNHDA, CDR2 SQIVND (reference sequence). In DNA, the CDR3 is TGTGCCAGTAGTTTTCGTATGGAAGTCGGGTCCTACGAGCAGTACTTC. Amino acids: CASSFRMEVGSYEQYF.

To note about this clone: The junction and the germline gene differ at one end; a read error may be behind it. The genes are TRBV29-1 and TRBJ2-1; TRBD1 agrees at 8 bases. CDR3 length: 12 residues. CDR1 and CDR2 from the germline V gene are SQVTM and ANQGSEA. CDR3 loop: CSVDRAYNEQFF. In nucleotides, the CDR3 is TGCAGCGTGGACAGGGCATACAATGAGCAATTCTTC.

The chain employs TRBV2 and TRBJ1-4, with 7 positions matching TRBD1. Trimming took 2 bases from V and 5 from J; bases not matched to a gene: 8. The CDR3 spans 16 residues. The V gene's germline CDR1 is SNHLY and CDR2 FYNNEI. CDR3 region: CASSETRDSLNEKLFF. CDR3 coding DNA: TGTGCCAGCAGTGAAACCAGGGACAGCCTGAATGAAAAACTGTTTTTT.

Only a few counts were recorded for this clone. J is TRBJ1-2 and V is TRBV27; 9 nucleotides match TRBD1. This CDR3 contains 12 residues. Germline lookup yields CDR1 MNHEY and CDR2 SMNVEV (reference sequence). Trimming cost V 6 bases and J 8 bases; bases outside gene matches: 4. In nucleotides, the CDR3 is TGTGCCAGCAGCGACAGGGGGAACGGCTACACCTTC. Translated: CASSDRGNGYTF.

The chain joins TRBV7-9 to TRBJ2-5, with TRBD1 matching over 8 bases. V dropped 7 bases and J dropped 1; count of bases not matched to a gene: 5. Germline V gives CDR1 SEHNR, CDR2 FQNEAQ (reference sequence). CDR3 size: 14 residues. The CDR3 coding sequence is TGTGCCAGCACGCGGACAGGGAGCCAAGAGACCCAGTACTTC. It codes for CASTRTGSQETQYF.

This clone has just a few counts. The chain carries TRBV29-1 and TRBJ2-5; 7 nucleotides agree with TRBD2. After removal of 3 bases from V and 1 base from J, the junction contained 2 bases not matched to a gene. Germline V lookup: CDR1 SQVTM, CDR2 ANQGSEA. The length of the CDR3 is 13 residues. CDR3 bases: TGCAGCGTTGATAGCGGGTTCCAAGAGACCCAGTACTTC. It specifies CSVDSGFQETQYF.

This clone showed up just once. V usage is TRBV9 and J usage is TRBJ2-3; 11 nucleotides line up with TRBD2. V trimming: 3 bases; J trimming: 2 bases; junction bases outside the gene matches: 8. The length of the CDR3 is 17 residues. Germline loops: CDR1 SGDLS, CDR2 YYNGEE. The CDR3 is CASSETGTSGYTDTQYF. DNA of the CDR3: TGTGCCAGCAGCGAGACCGGGACTAGCGGTTACACAGATACGCAGTATTTT.